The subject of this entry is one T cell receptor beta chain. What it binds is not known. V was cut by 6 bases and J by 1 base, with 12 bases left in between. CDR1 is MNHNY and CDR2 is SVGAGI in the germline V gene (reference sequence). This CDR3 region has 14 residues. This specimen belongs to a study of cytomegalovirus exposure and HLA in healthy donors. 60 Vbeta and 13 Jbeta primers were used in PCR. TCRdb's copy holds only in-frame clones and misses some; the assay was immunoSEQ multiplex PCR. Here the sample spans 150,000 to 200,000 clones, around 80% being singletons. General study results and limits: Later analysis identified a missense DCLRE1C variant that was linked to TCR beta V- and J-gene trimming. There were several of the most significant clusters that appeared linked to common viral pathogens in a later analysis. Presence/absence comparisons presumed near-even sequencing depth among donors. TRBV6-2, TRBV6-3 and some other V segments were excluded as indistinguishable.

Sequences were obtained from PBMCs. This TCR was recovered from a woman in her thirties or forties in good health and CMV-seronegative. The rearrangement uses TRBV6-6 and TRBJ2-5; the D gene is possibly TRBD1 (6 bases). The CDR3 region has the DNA TGTGCCAGCAGCCCCCGGACAGCCCAAGAGACCCAGTACTTC. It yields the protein CASSPRTAQETQYF.